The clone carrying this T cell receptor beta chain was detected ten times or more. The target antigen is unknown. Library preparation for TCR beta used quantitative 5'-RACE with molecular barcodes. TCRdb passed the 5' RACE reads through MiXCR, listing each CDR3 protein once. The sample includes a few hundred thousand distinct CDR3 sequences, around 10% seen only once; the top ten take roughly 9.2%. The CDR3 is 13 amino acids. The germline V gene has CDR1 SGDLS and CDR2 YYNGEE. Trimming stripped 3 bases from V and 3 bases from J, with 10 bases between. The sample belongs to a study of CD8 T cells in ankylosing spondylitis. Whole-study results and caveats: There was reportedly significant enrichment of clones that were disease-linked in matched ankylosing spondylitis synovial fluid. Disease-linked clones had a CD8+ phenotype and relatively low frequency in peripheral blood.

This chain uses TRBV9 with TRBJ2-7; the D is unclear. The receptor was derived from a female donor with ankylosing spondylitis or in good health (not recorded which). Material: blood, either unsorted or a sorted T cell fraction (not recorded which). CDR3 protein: CASSAPNDYEQYF. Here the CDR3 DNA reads TGTGCCAGCAGCGCCCCAAATGACTACGAGCAGTACTTC.